Following are 7 T cell receptor beta chains from one sample sequenced in a study of shared clonotypes between healthy human individuals. Assay used: immunoSEQ multiplex PCR; TCRdb lists only in-frame clones, some missing. Of roughly 300,000 clones listed, roughly 80% are singletons. The sequenced sample was memory CD4+ T cells sorted from blood. The sample's subset: CD45RA-negative fraction. The receptors originated from a man aged 25-45 years in good health.

This chain links TRBV28 with TRBJ2-7; 8 bases agree with TRBD2. V gave up 4 bases and J gave up 4 bases; unmatched junction bases: 9. Germline-derived CDR1 and CDR2 are MDHEN and SYDVKM. The CDR3 consists of 15 residues. The CDR3 DNA sequence: TGTGCCAGCAGTTCTCCGAGCGGGGGTATATACGAGCAGTACTTC. Translated: CASSSPSGGIYEQYF.

In this sample, this clone turned up a few times. The V gene is TRBV29-1, the J gene TRBJ1-5; D call uncertain. V lost 4 bases to trimming and J lost 0 bases, with 10 bases between them. The CDR3 loop spans 14 amino acids. Germline assignment: CDR1 SQVTM and CDR2 ANQGSEA. The CDR3 loop is CSVAPAGSNQPQHF. CDR3 nucleotides: TGCAGCGTTGCGCCCGCCGGTAGCAATCAGCCCCAGCATTTT.

The DNA of the CDR3 is TGCGCCAGCAGCCAAGATTTGGTCGGCGGCTACACCTTC. Translated: CASSQDLVGGYTF. This chain connects TRBV4-3 to TRBJ1-2; no reliable D call. This CDR3 comprises 13 residues. Looked up from germline, CDR1 is LGHNA and CDR2 is YSLEER. V lost 0 bases, J lost 8 bases, and 10 bases lay in between.

The genes are TRBV7-6 and TRBJ2-3; no clear D. Germline V gives CDR1 SGHVS, CDR2 FNYEAQ. Trimming cost V 3 bases and J 6 bases, with 10 bases left between them. The CDR3 runs to 13 residues. The chain's CDR3 is CASSFRVTDTQYF. The CDR3 region has the DNA TGTGCCAGCAGCTTTCGCGTCACTGATACGCAGTATTTT.

This clone was seen more than once but under ten times. This chain joins TRBV5-6 and TRBJ1-3; D gene ambiguous. This CDR3 is 16 amino acids long. Germline loops: CDR1 SGHDT, CDR2 YYEEEE. With 4 bases removed from V and 0 bases from J, the gap between germline ends came to 14 bases. CDR3 loop: CASSRQVYYSGNTIYF. DNA for the CDR3: TGTGCCAGCAGCCGGCAGGTTTATTACTCTGGAAACACCATATATTTT.

This clone was recorded a few times. CDR3 loop: CASSPIPGTGLTEAFF. As DNA, the CDR3 is TGTGCCAGCAGCCCAATACCCGGGACAGGGTTAACTGAAGCTTTCTTT. The V call is TRBV5-5, the J call TRBJ1-1, with 9 bases identical to TRBD1. The CDR3 has 16 amino acids. The ends lost 4 bases at V and 5 bases at J; junction bases unmatched: 12. Per the germline V gene, CDR1 is SGHKS and CDR2 is YYEKEE (reference sequence).

This clone showed up just once. The rearrangement joins TRBV28 to TRBJ2-1, with D perhaps matching TRBD2 (6 bases). The CDR3 is 14 amino acids. Trimming left V 6 bases short and J 2 bases short, with 11 bases between. Germline loops: CDR1 MDHEN, CDR2 SYDVKM. CDR3 in DNA: TGTGCCAGCAGCAAGACTAGGACCTACAATGAGCAGTTCTTC. Its protein is CASSKTRTYNEQFF.